The source of this T cell receptor (beta chain) is a study of human T cells and chemical hapten exposure (dated by TCRdb to the early 2020s). For the study in its entirety: For sensitization, 2% DPC in acetone was applied to a 2 cm by 2 cm area of upper inner arm skin. Throughout the approximately 24-week study period, patients were also given weekly therapeutic DPC doses on the scalp. Patch testing was performed on the upper back with Finn chambers containing 0.01% DPC, and the patch tests were scored after 6 days according to International Contact Dermatitis Research Group standards. The patient cohort, mostly female, included alopecia areata with under or over 50% scalp involvement, alopecia totalis and alopecia universalis. Libraries were pooled for sequencing, and variation in per-sample TCR yields was attributed mainly to small differences in library volumes within the pool. Peripheral blood TCR repertoire changes were tracked in vivo in alopecia patients during primary and secondary sensitization to the hapten diphenylcyclopropenone (DPC). Blood samples were taken from patients before sensitization (week 0) and at 2, 6 and about 24 weeks after DPC sensitization. Twenty-nine alopecia patients gave blood for TCR sequencing at one to four time points (pre-sensitization, 2, 6 and 24 weeks).

This clonotype was counted ten times or more. No cognate antigen has been identified for it. No much larger clone is present one base from it, and per-base qualities are unavailable. CDR1 MGHDK and CDR2 SYGVNS are derived from the germline V gene. V loses 1 base, J loses 6 bases, and the germline ends lie 9 bases apart. Taken from cysteine to phenylalanine, the CDR3 has 13 residues. Of the read, only the CDR3 DNA is kept; its 39 bases are in frame from base 1. Library generation was performed with RACE. Sequencing took place on a NextSeq 500. During library preparation, unique molecular identifiers were attached to individual cDNA molecules so that TCRs could be counted quantitatively and reproducibly. Each blood RNA sample was used to sequence both TCR alpha and TCR beta chains. Per the authors' processing: A median of about 89,000 TCRs per sample was observed, with a range of roughly 20,000 to 700,000. The Decombinator software suite was used to annotate the V, J and CDR3 of the TCR reads. To make PS versus PT1 abundance plots, every sample was subsampled to the same number of TCRs (28,000). TCRs were defined as expanded if absent before sensitization and observed at least eight times at the 2-week time point. TCRdb itself trimmed the public reads at Q25 with fastp, ran MiXCR and retained productive beta chains. Records with the same CDR3 protein are collapsed into one entry carrying the most frequent genes and DNA. Here the V and J calls rest on TCRdb's processing, not on the authors' analysis. The sample profile shows more than 85,000 distinct CDR3 sequences; 7.5% to 9.5% of them were found once. The top ten clonotypes cover just over 2.5% of the sample.

Sample time point, as interpreted from the label and publication: pre-sensitization, week 0. What this sample's treatment or condition label stands for: therapeutic diphenylcyclopropenone sensitization with weekly scalp DPC. At each patch-test visit, blood was drawn before the patch test was applied. Patients were eligible if aged 18 to 70, diagnosed with alopecia and judged suitable for DPC therapy, and pregnant patients were excluded. Total RNA was extracted from unfractionated whole blood collected in Tempus Blood RNA tubes. Study-wide findings and limitations: Compared with pre-sensitization or healthy control sets, expanded TCRs formed significantly more large CDR3 similarity clusters, which is consistent with antigen-driven responses. After repeated subsampling, changes were observed in the strength of the expansion versus patch-test correlation and in the threshold at which the correlation became significant. No change with DPC sensitization was found in the number of TCRs above 1 in 1000 frequency, and no evidence of global repertoire structure alterations was found. A positive correlation was found between the number of PT1 expanded TCRs and patch test score, with significance reached at thresholds 8, 16 and 32 but not 4. Because every patient had alopecia, a presumed autoimmune disease, the patients' immune response might differ from that of healthy individuals.

This receptor chain uses TRBV25-1 and TRBJ1-1; the D gene is perhaps TRBD1, on 5 matching bases. Material: whole blood, obtained in connection with sensitization to the hapten diphenylcyclopropenone (DPC). The sequence was collected from a man aged 40-49 years with alopecia areata. Some clones in this sample may be carry-over from other donors' samples. The encoded CDR3 is CASSEWGEPEAFF. The DNA is as follows: TGTGCCAGCAGTGAATGGGGGGAGCCTGAAGCTTTCTTT.